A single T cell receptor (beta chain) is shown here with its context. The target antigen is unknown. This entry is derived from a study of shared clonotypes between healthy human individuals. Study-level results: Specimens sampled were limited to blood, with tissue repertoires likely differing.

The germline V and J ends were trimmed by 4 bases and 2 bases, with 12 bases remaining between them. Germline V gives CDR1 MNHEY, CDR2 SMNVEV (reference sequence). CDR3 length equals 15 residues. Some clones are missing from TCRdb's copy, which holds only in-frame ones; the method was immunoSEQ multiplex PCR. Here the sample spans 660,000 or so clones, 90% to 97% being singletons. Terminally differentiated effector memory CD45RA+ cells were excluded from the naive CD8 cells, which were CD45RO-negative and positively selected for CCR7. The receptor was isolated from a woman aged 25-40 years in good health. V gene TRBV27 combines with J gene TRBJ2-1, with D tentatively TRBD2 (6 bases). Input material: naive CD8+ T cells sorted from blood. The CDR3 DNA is TGTGCCAGCAGTTCCTGGGGGGACGCCTACAATGAGCAGTTCTTC. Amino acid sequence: CASSSWGDAYNEQFF.